This T cell receptor (beta chain) derives from a study of control samples from healthy donors and cancer patients. Assay used: immunoSEQ multiplex PCR; TCRdb lists only in-frame clones, some missing. The sample lists 170,000 or so clones, 91% occurring once. The specimen was blood. The TCR was taken from a woman aged 40 to 50 in good health.

The CDR3 is CASRPEQGAGNTIYF. The CDR3 DNA reads TGTGCCAGCAGACCTGAACAGGGGGCTGGAAACACCATATATTTT. The chain links TRBV5-5 to TRBJ1-3; 8 bases map to TRBD1. Germline CDR1 SGHKS, CDR2 YYEKEE (reference sequence). CDR3 length: 15 amino acids. The trim removed 5 bases at V and 2 bases at J, leaving 6 bases unmatched.